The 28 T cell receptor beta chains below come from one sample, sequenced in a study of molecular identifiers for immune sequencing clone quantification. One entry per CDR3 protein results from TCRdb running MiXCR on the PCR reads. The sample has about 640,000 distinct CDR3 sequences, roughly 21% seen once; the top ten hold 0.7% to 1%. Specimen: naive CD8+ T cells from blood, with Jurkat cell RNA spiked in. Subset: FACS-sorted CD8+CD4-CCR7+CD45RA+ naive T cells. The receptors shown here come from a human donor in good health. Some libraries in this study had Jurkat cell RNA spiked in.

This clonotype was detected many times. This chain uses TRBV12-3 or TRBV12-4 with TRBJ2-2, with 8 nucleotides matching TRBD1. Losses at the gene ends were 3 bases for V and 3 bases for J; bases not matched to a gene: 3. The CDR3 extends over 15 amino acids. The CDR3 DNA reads TGTGCCAGCAGTTTCGACAGGGGTGACACCGGGGAGCTGTTTTTT. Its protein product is CASSFDRGDTGELFF.

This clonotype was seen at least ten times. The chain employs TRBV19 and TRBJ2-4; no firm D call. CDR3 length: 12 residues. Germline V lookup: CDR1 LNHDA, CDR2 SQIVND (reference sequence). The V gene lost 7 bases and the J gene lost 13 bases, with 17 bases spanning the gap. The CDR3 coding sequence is TGTGCCAGTACCCTGGACGGATTAAGGCAGTACTTC. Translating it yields CASTLDGLRQYF.

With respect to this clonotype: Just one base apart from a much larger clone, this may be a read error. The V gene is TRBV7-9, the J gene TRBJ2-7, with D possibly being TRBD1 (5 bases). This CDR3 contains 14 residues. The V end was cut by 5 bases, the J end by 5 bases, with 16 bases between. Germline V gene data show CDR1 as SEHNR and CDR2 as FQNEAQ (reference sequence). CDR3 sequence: CASSPLMGPHEQYF. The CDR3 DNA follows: TGTGCCAGCAGCCCCCTCATGGGGCCCCACGAGCAGTACTTC.

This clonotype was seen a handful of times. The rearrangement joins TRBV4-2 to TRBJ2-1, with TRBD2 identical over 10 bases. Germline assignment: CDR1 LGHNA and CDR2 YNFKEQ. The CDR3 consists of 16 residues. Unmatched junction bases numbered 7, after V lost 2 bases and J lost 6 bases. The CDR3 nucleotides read TGTGCCAGCAGCCAACAGCTAGCGGGAGCCGGCAATGAGCAGTTCTTC. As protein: CASSQQLAGAGNEQFF.

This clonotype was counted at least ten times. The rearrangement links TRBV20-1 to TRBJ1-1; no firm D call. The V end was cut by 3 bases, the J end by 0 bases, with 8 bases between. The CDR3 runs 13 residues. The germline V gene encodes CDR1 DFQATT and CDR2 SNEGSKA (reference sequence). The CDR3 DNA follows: TGCAGTGCTAGCACGGAGATGAACACTGAAGCTTTCTTT. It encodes CSASTEMNTEAFF.

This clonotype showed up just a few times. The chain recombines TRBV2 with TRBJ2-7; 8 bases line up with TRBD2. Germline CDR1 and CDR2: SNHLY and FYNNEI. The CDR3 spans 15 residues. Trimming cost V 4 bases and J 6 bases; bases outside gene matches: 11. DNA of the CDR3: TGTGCCAGCAGTGTTGGCGGGGGGTACCCCCCCGAGCAGTACTTC. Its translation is CASSVGGGYPPEQYF.

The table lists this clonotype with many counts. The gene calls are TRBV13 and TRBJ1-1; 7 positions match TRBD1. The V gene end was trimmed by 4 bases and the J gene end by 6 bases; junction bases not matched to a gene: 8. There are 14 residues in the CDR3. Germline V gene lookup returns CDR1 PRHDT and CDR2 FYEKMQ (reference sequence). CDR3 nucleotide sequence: TGTGCCAGCAGCTCCGGACAGGACCTCGCTGAAGCTTTCTTT. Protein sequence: CASSSGQDLAEAFF.

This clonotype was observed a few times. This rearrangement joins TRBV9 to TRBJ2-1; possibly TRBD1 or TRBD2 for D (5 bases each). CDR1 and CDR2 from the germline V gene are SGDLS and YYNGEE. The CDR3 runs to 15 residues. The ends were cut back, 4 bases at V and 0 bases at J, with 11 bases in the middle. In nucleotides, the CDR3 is TGTGCCAGCAGCCCCAAAGGGACCTCCTACAATGAGCAGTTCTTC. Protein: CASSPKGTSYNEQFF.

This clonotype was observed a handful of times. The CDR3 here is CSVSVSFPSYEQYF. Written as DNA, the CDR3 is TGCAGCGTTAGTGTCAGCTTTCCATCCTACGAGCAGTACTTC. The gene calls are TRBV29-1 and TRBJ2-7; D is uncertain. Per the germline V gene, CDR1 is SQVTM and CDR2 is ANQGSEA. V lost 5 bases, J lost 1 base, and 15 bases lay in between. The CDR3 runs 14 residues.

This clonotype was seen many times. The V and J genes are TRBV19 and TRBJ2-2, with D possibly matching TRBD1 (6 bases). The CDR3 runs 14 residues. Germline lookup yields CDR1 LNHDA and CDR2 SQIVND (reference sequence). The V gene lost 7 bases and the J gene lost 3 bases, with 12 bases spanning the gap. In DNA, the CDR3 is TGTGCCAGTACTTACAGGGATGACACCGGGGAGCTGTTTTTT. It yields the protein CASTYRDDTGELFF.

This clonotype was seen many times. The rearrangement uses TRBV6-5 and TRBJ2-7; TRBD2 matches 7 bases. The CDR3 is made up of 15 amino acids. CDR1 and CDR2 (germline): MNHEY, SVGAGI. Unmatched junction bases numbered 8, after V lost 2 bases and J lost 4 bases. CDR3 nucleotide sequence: TGTGCCAGCAGTTACGCGTCGGCTAGCGGTTACGAGCAGTACTTC. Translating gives CASSYASASGYEQYF.

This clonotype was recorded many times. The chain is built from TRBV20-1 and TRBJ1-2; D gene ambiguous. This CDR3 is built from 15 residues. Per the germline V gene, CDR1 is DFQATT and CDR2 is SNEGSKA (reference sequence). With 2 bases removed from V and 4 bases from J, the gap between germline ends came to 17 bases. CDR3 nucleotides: TGCAGTGCTAGAAGCCAGCAGACATCTGGCTATGGCTACACCTTC. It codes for CSARSQQTSGYGYTF.

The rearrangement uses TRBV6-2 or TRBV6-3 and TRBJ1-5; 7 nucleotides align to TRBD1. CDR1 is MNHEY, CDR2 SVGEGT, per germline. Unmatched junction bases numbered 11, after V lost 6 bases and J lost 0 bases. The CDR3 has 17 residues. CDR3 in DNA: TGTGCCAGCAGCCCCTCCGACAGGGTCTATAGCAATCAGCCCCAGCATTTT. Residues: CASSPSDRVYSNQPQHF.

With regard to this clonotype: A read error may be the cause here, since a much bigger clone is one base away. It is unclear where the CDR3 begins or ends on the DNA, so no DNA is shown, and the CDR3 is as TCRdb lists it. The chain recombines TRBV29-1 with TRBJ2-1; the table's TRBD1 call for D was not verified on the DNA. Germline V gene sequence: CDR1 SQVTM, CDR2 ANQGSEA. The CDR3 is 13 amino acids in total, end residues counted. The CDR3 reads CSVAGGAGDEQSF.

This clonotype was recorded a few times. Here the CDR3 reads CASSSLAGWGNDHEQYF. Here the CDR3 DNA reads TGTGCCAGCAGCTCGCTAGCGGGGTGGGGTAACGACCACGAGCAGTACTTC. This sequence joins TRBV7-9 and TRBJ2-7; 9 bases are shared with TRBD2. The CDR3 spans 17 residues. CDR1 SEHNR and CDR2 FQNEAQ come from the germline V gene (reference sequence). The V segment lost 4 bases and the J segment 5 bases; nucleotides outside the gene matches: 15.

This CDR3 is CSARESMGLISYEQYF. The CDR3 DNA reads as TGCAGTGCTAGAGAGTCCATGGGGTTGATATCCTACGAGCAGTACTTC. The chain combines TRBV20-1 with TRBJ2-7; D uncertain. V was pared by 0 bases and J by 1 base, with 16 bases between. The germline gives CDR1 DFQATT, CDR2 SNEGSKA (reference sequence). This CDR3 is built from 16 residues.

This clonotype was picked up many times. CDR3 nucleotide sequence: TGTGCCAGCAGCACGACACAGGGGAGCTCCTACGAGCAGTACTTC. Amino acid sequence: CASSTTQGSSYEQYF. This chain joins TRBV12-3 or TRBV12-4 and TRBJ2-7, with 7 nucleotides matching TRBD1. The CDR3 covers 15 residues. The V gene end was trimmed by 6 bases and the J gene end by 0 bases; junction bases not matched to a gene: 8.

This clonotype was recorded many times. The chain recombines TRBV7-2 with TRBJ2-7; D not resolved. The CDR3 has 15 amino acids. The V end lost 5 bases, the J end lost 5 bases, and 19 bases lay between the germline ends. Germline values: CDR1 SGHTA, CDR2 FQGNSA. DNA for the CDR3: TGTGCCAGCAGCCTATTAGATGGGTTGTTACACGAGCAGTACTTC. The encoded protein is CASSLLDGLLHEQYF.

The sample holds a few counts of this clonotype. The CDR3 loop reads CASSLEWGGGALDEQFF. The DNA for the CDR3 is TGTGCCAGCAGCTTAGAATGGGGGGGGGGGGCCTTAGATGAGCAGTTCTTC. The chain couples TRBV11-2 to TRBJ2-1; possible D gene TRBD2, 7 bases. The ends were cut back, 0 bases at V and 8 bases at J, with 20 bases in the middle. CDR1 and CDR2 (germline): SGHAT, FQNNGV. CDR3 length equals 17 residues. Full variable domain (missing parts from reference TRBV11-2 and TRBJ2-1): EAGVAQSPRYKIIEKRQSVAFWCNPISGHATLYWYQQILGQGPKLLIQFQNNGVVDDSQLPKDRFSAERLKGVDSTLKIQPAKLEDSAVYLCASSLEWGGGALDEQFFGPGTRLTVL.

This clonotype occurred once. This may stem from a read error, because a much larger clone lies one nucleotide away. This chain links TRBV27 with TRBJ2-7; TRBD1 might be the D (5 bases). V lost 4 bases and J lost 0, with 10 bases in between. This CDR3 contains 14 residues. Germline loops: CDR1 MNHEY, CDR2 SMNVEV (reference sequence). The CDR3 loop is CASSSRATSYEQYF. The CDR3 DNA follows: TGTGCCAGCAGTTCCAGGGCAACCTCCTACGAGCAGTACTTC.

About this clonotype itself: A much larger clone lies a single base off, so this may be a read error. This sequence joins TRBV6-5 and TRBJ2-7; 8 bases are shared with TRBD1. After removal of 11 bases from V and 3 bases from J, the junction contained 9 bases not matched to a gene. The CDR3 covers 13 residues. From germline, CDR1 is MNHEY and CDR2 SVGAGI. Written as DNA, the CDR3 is TGTGCCCCCACCGGGACAGGAGACTACGAGCAGTACTTC. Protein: CAPTGTGDYEQYF.

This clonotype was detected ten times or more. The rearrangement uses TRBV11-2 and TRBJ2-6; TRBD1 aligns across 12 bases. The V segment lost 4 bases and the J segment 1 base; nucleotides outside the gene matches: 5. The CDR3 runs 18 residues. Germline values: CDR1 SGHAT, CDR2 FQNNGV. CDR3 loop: CASSSRDRGLSGANVLTF. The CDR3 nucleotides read TGTGCCAGCAGCTCCCGGGACAGGGGGCTTTCTGGGGCCAACGTCCTGACTTTC.

CDR3 region: CASCGIQETQYF. CDR3 in DNA: TGTGCTAGTTGTGGCATTCAAGAGACCCAGTACTTC. The rearrangement uses TRBV12-5 and TRBJ2-5, with D unclear. V lost 8 bases, J lost 2 bases, and 9 bases lay in between. Looked up from germline, CDR1 is LGHNT and CDR2 is FRNRAP. The CDR3 length is 12 residues.

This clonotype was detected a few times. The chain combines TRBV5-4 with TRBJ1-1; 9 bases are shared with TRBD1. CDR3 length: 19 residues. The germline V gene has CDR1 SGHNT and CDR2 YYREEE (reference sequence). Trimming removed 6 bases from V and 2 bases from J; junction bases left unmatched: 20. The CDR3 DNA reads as TGTGCCAGCACCCCCGATCGGACAGGGGCCTTATACATTAACACTGAAGCTTTCTTT. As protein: CASTPDRTGALYINTEAFF. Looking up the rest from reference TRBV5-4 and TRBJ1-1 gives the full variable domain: ETGVTQSPTHLIKTRGQQVTLRCSSQSGHNTVSWYQQALGQGPQFIFQYYREEENGRGNFPPRFSGLQFPNYSSELNVNALELDDSALYLCASTPDRTGALYINTEAFFGQGTRLTVV.

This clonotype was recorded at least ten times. CDR3 sequence (DNA): TGTGCCAGCAGCCCAAAGGGACCAAGCACCGACGAGCAGTACTTC. It encodes CASSPKGPSTDEQYF. This chain links TRBV7-9 with TRBJ2-7; TRBD1 or TRBD2 may be the D gene (5 bases each). Germline V lookup: CDR1 SEHNR, CDR2 FQNEAQ (reference sequence). This CDR3 has 15 residues. Trimming shortened V by 5 bases and J by 5 bases, and 19 bases separated the two germline ends.

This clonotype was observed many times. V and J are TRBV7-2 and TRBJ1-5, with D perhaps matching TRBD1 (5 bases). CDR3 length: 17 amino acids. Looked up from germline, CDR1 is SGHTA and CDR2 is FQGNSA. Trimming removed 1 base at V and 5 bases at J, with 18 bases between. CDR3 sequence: CASSLGPEGRSDQPQHF. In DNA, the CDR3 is TGTGCCAGCAGCTTAGGCCCCGAGGGGCGATCGGATCAGCCCCAGCATTTT.

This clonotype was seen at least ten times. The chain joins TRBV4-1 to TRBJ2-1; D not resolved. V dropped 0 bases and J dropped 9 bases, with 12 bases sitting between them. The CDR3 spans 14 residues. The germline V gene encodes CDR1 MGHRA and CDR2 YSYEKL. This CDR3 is CASSQDTWFREQFF. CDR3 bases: TGCGCCAGCAGCCAAGATACGTGGTTCCGTGAGCAGTTCTTC.

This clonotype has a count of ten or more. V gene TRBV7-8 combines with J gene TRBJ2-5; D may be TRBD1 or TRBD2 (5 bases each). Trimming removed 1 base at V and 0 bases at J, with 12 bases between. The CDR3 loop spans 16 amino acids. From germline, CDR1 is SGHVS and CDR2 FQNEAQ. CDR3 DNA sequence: TGTGCCAGCAGCTTAGACGAGGGGTCTAACCAAGAGACCCAGTACTTC. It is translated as CASSLDEGSNQETQYF.